The clone carrying this T cell receptor (beta chain) appeared a few times. Its antigen is unknown. Assay: immunoSEQ multiplex PCR; the TCRdb copy retains only in-frame clones and omits some. The data show some 130,000 clones, with around 96% seen just once and under 0.025% held by the top ten. The data are from a study of human thymus T cells. The V and J ends lost 0 bases and 5 bases respectively, with 13 bases between them. Germline V lookup: CDR1 GTSNPN, CDR2 SVGIG (reference sequence). The CDR3 sequence is 15 residues long. The source of the thymus tissue was resections taken during corrective heart surgery. Points from the study as a whole: There were highly overlapping thymic repertoires among unrelated individuals, as related research reported.

The sequencing input was thymus tissue. This sequence joins TRBV30 and TRBJ1-4, with no clear D. This clonotype originated in a boy in the first two years of life with a congenital heart defect but otherwise immunologically healthy. In DNA form, the CDR3 reads TGTGCCTGGAGTGTCTCAGTTTCCGAGAATGAAAAACTGTTTTTT. It codes for CAWSVSVSENEKLFF.